The entry below describes one TCR beta chain. The target antigen is unknown. The data originate from a study of OX40 agonist ivuxolimab in advanced cancers. Study-level points and caveats: At 0.1-3.0 mg/kg, partial responders had clonal expansion among the lowest observed. On average, CD8+ T cells showed a greater number of expanded clones than CD4+.

Deletions cut 8 bases from V and 8 bases from J, with 9 bases between. This CDR3 has 11 amino acids. The germline gives CDR1 MNHEY, CDR2 SMNVEV (reference sequence). If patients had autoimmune disease history or systemic immunosuppression, they were excluded. Profiled with immunoSEQ multiplex PCR; TCRdb holds only in-frame clones, not every one. This repertoire shows roughly 29,000 clones, just over 90% found once; its top ten account for around 9%. The V and J genes are TRBV27 and TRBJ1-4; unclear D gene. The sample was CD4+ or CD8+ T cells sorted from blood, taken in a trial of the OX40 agonist ivuxolimab. The clonotype originates from an adult with an advanced solid tumor such as melanoma, head and neck, liver or kidney cancer. Written as DNA, the CDR3 is TGTGCCAGCTCATATGGGGAAAAACTGTTTTTT. Amino acids: CASSYGEKLFF.